This T cell receptor (beta chain) was obtained from a study of blood T cell repertoires in COVID-19 (dated by TCRdb to 2018 to 2020). With regard to the full study: Samples from collaborators originated in the United States, Italy and Spain and spanned both the acute and convalescent phases of COVID-19. The repertoires were made available in a free public database intended to serve as a resource for research on the immune response to SARS-CoV-2. Deeply sampled blood TCRbeta repertoires from subjects exposed to, actively infected with, or recovered from COVID-19 were included in the dataset. Samples came from the ongoing ImmuneRACE study (first 160 participants) plus 1,254 subjects from 6 global collaborators. Nearly every sample came with metadata listing a de-identified subject ID, COVID-19 status, age in years and sex. Where HLA class I and class II types were available, the types were taken from metadata supplied by the sample provider, not from assay-based typing. The prospective study material was composed of cDNA or gDNA derived from T cells, B-cell-depleted T cells, or PBMCs.

Enrolling through a virtual design, the prospective study's participants ranged in age from roughly 18 to 95 years and lived across some 22 United States geographic areas. In the prospective study, participants were assigned to cohorts based on the clinical history participants reported in a screening survey and a study questionnaire. Recovered participants in ImmuneRACE Cohort 3 were defined by two consecutive negative NP/OP PCR tests, clearance by a healthcare professional, or resolution of symptoms. In the prospective study, whole blood, serum and a nasopharyngeal or oropharyngeal swab were collected from each participant by mobile phlebotomists. Over a roughly two-month period, participants in the prospective study had the option of providing additional blood draws and questionnaires. Prospective study blood samples were shipped either frozen or at room temperature before DNA extraction. Worth noting for this clone: Its cognate antigen has yet to be identified. No much larger clone exists at a distance of one base, and base qualities are not known.

The paper's findings and limits, for the study overall: Clinical and demographic metadata were provided uncurated, with the amount varying by source and participant.

TCRbeta CDR3 regions were amplified from genomic DNA by means of the immunoSEQ Assay, a bias-controlled multiplex PCR. The paper's processing steps were these. Within the assay, amplification of reference gene primers was used to estimate how many nucleated cells each sample contained. Sequence reads were collapsed and filtered to measure the absolute abundance of every unique TCRbeta CDR3 rearrangement. For each sample, productive Simpson clonality was calculated as the square root of Simpson's diversity index over productive rearrangements. The source is immuneACCESS, and TCRdb retained only in-frame sequences with V and J called. Part of the clones is not carried over; for the studies checked, unresolved V genes explain less than half of this, and the remainder is unexplained. From that table come the V and J calls and clone size; the DNA was used to work out D and trimming. This sample gives around 450,000 clones in total; about nine tenths of them show up just once. The ten largest clones capture about 0.7% of the sample.

From the cysteine up to the phenylalanine, the CDR3 has a length of 14 residues. Only CDR3 DNA remains: 42 bases, in frame from the first base. Between the V and J ends, shortened by 6 bases and 4 bases respectively, the junction contains 14 bases. CDR1 SGHTA and CDR2 FQGNSA were looked up in the germline V gene. Sequencing used PBMCs or T cells enriched from blood (not recorded which). The rearranged chain carries TRBV7-2 and TRBJ2-3, with a weak D call of TRBD2 (7 bases match). The receptor comes from a woman aged 18-30 years who had recovered from COVID-19. The CDR3: CASSRPGGSDTQYF. In nucleotides, the sequence is TGTGCCAGCAGTAGGCCGGGGGGCTCAGATACGCAGTATTTT.